The entry below describes one TCR beta chain. Its antigen is not identified. The data originate from a study of radiotherapy plus CTLA-4 blockade in lung cancer. Overall study findings and caveats: Expansion in blood of tumor-derived TCR clones was seen after radiotherapy plus ipilimumab.

The CDR3 covers 16 residues. Germline CDR1 and CDR2: LNHNV and YYDKDF (reference sequence). The method was immunoSEQ multiplex PCR; TCRdb's version includes in-frame clones alone and lacks a portion of them. This sample has 70,000 to 90,000 clones, with 60% to 85% found just once. The rearrangement uses TRBV15 and TRBJ2-5; maybe TRBD1 (6 bases). The end of the DNA fits TRBJ2-7 better, so the J call may be wrong. The origin of this receptor is a human donor with non-small cell lung cancer whose response to radiotherapy plus ipilimumab could not be evaluated. Some clones in this sample may be carry-over from other donors' samples. The material sequenced was peripheral blood, taken from a patient treated with radiotherapy plus ipilimumab. The CDR3 loop reads CATSRDLGRGSYEQYF. The CDR3 DNA is TGTGCCACCAGCAGAGATTTAGGCAGGGGATCCTACGAGCAGTACTTC.